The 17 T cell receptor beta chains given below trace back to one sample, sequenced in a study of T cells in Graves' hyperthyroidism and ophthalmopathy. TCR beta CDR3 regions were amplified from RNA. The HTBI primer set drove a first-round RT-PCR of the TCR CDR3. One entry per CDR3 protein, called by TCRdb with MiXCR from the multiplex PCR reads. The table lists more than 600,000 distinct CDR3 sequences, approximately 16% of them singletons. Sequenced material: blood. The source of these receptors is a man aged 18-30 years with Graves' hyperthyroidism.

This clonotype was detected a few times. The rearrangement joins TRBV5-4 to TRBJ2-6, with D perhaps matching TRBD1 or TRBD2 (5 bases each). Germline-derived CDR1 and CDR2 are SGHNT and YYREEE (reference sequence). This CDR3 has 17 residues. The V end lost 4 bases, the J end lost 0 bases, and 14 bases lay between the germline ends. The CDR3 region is CASSGRDGYSGANVLTF. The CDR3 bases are TGTGCCAGCAGCGGCCGGGACGGATACTCTGGGGCCAACGTCCTGACTTTC.

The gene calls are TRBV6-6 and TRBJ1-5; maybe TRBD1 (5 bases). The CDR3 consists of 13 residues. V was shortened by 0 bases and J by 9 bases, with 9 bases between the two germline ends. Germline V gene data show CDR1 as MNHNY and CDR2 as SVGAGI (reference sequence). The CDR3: CASSYSTGGPQHF. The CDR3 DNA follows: TGTGCCAGCAGTTACTCGACGGGGGGGCCCCAGCATTTT.

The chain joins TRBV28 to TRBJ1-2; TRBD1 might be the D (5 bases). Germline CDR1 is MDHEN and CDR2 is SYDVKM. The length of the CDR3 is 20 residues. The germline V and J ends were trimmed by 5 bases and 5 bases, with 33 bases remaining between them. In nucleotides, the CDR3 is TGTGCCAGCAGTCCCACGGCCACCCACGCGGCACAGGACCCAATTTATGGCTACACCTTC. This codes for CASSPTATHAAQDPIYGYTF.

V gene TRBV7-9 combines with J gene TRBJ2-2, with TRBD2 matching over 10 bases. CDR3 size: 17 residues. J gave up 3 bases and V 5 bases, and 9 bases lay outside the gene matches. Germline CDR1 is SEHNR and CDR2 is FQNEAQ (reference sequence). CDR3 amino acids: CASSPPSGRAHTGELFF. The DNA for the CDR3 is TGTGCCAGCAGCCCACCAAGCGGGAGGGCCCACACCGGGGAGCTGTTTTTT.

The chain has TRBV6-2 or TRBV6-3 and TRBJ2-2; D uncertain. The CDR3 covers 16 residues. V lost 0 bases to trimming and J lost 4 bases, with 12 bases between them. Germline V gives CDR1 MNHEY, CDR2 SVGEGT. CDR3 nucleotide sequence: TGTGCCAGCAGTTACTCGCCCCCCCCGTCCACCGGGGAGCTGTTTTTT. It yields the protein CASSYSPPPSTGELFF.

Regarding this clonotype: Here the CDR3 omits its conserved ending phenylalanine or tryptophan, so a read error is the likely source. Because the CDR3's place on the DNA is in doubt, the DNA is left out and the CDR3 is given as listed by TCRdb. The CDR3 is CASSFGLAVTYEQSS. V usage is TRBV11-1 and J usage is TRBJ2-7; the listed D gene, TRBD2, was not tested against the DNA. The length of the CDR3 is 15 amino acids, counting both ends. Germline-derived CDR1 and CDR2 are SGHAT and FQDESV (reference sequence).

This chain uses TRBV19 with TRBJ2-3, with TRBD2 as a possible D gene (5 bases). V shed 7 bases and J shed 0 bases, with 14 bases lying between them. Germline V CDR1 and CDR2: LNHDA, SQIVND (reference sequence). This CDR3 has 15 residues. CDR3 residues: CASTPTDSSTDTQYF. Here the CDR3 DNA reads TGTGCCAGTACCCCGACGGACTCAAGCACAGATACGCAGTATTTT.

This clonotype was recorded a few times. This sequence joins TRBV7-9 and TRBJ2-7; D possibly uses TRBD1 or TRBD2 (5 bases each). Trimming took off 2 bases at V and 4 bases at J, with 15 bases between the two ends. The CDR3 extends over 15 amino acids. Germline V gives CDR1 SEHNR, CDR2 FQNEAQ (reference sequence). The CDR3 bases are TGTGCCAGCAGCTTATGGGACCGGGCCCTGTACGAGCAGTACTTC. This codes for CASSLWDRALYEQYF.

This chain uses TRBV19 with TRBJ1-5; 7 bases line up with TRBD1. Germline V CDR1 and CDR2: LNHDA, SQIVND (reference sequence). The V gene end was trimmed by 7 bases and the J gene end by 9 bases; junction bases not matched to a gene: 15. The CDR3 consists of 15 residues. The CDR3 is CASTWTGGSQGPQHF. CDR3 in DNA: TGTGCCAGTACCTGGACAGGAGGCTCACAGGGGCCCCAGCATTTT.

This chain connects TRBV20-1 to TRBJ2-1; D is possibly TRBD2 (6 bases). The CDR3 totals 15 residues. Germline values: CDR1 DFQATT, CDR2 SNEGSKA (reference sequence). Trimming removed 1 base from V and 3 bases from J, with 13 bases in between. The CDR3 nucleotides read TGCAGTGCTAGAGCCCCACTAGCAGTCTACAATGAGCAGTTCTTC. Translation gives CSARAPLAVYNEQFF.

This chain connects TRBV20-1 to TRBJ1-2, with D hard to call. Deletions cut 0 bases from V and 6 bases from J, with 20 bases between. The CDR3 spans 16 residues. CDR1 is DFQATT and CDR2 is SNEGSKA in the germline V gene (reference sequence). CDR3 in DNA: TGCAGTGCTAGAGACCCTAGGCAGACCGGTTTGGATGGCTACACCTTC. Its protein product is CSARDPRQTGLDGYTF.

CDR3 sequence reads: CASSQDRAKETQYF. CDR3 nucleotides: TGTGCCAGCAGCCAGGACAGGGCTAAGGAGACCCAGTACTTC. The chain carries TRBV14 and TRBJ2-5, with 8 bases matching TRBD1. Trimming at V came to 3 bases and at J to 5 bases, leaving 5 bases not matched to a gene. Germline-derived CDR1 and CDR2 are SGHDN and FVKESK. This CDR3 contains 14 residues.

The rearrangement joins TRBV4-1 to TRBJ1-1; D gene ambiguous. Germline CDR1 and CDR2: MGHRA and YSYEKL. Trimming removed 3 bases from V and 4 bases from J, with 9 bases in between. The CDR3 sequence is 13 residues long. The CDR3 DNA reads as TGCGCCAGCAGCCACGGATTTTCCACTGAAGCTTTCTTT. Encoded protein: CASSHGFSTEAFF.

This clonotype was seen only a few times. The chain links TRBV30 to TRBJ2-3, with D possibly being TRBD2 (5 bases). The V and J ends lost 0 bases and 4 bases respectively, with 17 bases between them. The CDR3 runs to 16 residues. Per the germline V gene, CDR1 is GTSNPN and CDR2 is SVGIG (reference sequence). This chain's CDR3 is CAWSVRAALRADTQYF. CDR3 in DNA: TGTGCCTGGAGTGTAAGGGCGGCGTTGAGGGCAGATACGCAGTATTTT.

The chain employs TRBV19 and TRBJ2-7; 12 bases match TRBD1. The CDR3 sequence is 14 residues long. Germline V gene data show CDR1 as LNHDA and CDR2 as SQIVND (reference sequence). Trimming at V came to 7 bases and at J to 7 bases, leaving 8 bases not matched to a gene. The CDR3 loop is CASTPGQGAKEQYF. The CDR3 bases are TGTGCCAGTACTCCGGGACAGGGGGCGAAAGAGCAGTACTTC.

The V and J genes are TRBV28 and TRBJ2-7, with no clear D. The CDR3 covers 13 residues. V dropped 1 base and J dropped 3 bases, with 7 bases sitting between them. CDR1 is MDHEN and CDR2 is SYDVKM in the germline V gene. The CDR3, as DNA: TGTGCCAGCAGTTTATCTGGAGACTACGAGCAGTACTTC. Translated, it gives CASSLSGDYEQYF.

The CDR3 sequence: CASSFQGQLAKNIQYF. In DNA, the CDR3 is TGTGCCAGCAGCTTCCAGGGACAGCTAGCCAAAAACATTCAGTACTTC. The chain carries TRBV11-2 and TRBJ2-4, with 7 nucleotides matching TRBD1. V was pared by 3 bases and J by 0 bases, with 5 bases of the junction left unmatched. CDR1 is SGHAT and CDR2 is FQNNGV in the germline V gene. The CDR3 covers 16 residues.